Following are 9 T cell receptor beta chains from one sample sequenced in a study of shared clonotypes between healthy human individuals. Measured with immunoSEQ multiplex PCR; TCRdb has only the in-frame clones, and not every one. The profile shows about 490,000 clones, approximately 80% of them singletons. The sample was PBMCs. Source of these receptors: a woman aged 40-49 years in good health. Some clones in this sample may be carry-over from other donors' samples.

The chain uses TRBV7-3 and TRBJ2-5, with D possibly being TRBD2 (5 bases). CDR3 size: 13 residues. Germline loops: CDR1 SGHTA, CDR2 FQGTGA. V was pared by 5 bases and J by 5 bases, with 12 bases between. The CDR3 loop is CASSRGASETQYF. In nucleotides, the CDR3 is TGTGCCAGCAGCCGGGGAGCGAGTGAGACCCAGTACTTC.

The chain combines TRBV10-3 with TRBJ2-1; 10 bases map to TRBD1. Germline trimming cut 5 bases from V and 7 bases from J; bases unmatched to any gene: 5. Per germline, CDR1 ENHRY and CDR2 SYGVKD. This CDR3 contains 14 residues. CDR3: CAISHGTGENEQFF. DNA of the CDR3: TGTGCCATCAGTCACGGGACAGGGGAAAATGAGCAGTTCTTC.

This chain links TRBV29-1 with TRBJ2-5, with no clear D. The CDR3 length is 14 residues. V was trimmed by 5 bases and J by 5 bases, leaving 18 bases between them. CDR1 is SQVTM and CDR2 is ANQGSEA in the germline V gene. The CDR3, as DNA: TGCAGCGTTAATAAGATAGGAAGAATGGAGACCCAGTACTTC. Amino acids: CSVNKIGRMETQYF.

V usage is TRBV7-6 and J usage is TRBJ2-2, with D unclear. The CDR3 spans 14 residues. The germline CDR1 and CDR2 sequences are SGHVS and FNYEAQ. Trimming stripped 5 bases from V and 6 bases from J, with 13 bases between. The CDR3 loop reads CASSPRANPGELFF. The DNA of the CDR3 is TGTGCCAGCAGCCCCCGGGCAAACCCCGGGGAGCTGTTTTTT.

For this clone: A single base is all that separates this from a far larger clone, so a read error is likely. This CDR3 is also generated by other DNA sequences in the sample. The chain recombines TRBV30 with TRBJ2-5; TRBD2 is a possible D gene (5 bases). The germline CDR1 and CDR2 sequences are GTSNPN and SVGIG (reference sequence). The CDR3 spans 13 residues. CDR3 loop: CAWSYSAQETQYF. The DNA of the CDR3 is TGTGCCTGGAGTTATAGCGCCCAAGAGACACAGTACTTC.

Here the CDR3 reads CASSNSADTQYF. The CDR3 region has the DNA TGTGCCAGTAGCAACTCGGCAGATACGCAGTATTTT. V gene TRBV19 combines with J gene TRBJ2-3; D gene unclear. CDR3 size: 12 residues. Germline V lookup: CDR1 LNHDA, CDR2 SQIVND (reference sequence). V dropped 6 bases and J dropped 4 bases, with 8 bases sitting between them.

On this clone: The same CDR3 can be traced to other DNA sequences in this sample. The genes are TRBV9 and TRBJ2-7; 9 bases match TRBD1. Germline CDR1 reads SGDLS; CDR2 reads YYNGEE. V shed 0 bases and J 3 bases; nucleotides not matched to a gene: 1. This CDR3 is built from 14 residues. The CDR3 nucleotides read TGTGCCAGCAGCGTAGGACAGGGGGGCTACGAGCAGTACTTC. The encoded protein is CASSVGQGGYEQYF.

V usage is TRBV19 and J usage is TRBJ1-1; D not certain. The CDR3 runs 13 residues. Germline V gene data show CDR1 as LNHDA and CDR2 as SQIVND (reference sequence). V was pared by 3 bases and J by 4 bases, with 9 bases between. CDR3 sequence (DNA): TGTGCCAGTAGTATGGACTGGGGCACTGAAGCTTTCTTT. Translated: CASSMDWGTEAFF.

This sequence joins TRBV7-8 and TRBJ2-5; D is uncertain. Germline CDR1 is SGHVS and CDR2 is FQNEAQ. Trimming took 3 bases from V and 4 from J, leaving 6 bases between them. CDR3 length: 12 residues. The CDR3 region has the DNA TGTGCCAGCAGCTTCAACTCAGAGACCCAGTACTTC. It is translated as CASSFNSETQYF.